This is a list of T cell receptor beta chains from one sample in a study of blood T cell repertoires in COVID-19. Assay: immunoSEQ multiplex PCR; the TCRdb copy retains only in-frame clones and omits some. The sample shows some 340,000 clones, over 90% of them seen only once. Sequences were obtained from PBMCs or T cells enriched from blood (not recorded which). The receptors derive from a woman between 25 and 40 years old who had been exposed to COVID-19. Both conserved end residues are part of each CDR3. A D gene is named only where the DNA matches it firmly. Clone sizes are given selectively: once, few, many, or a class where the clone is expanded.

j_call clone_size v_call d_call cdr3_nt cdr3_aa
TRBJ2-1 once TRBV27 TRBD1 TGTGCCAGCAGTTCCCACGGGACAGGTAGGGATGAGCAGTTCTTC CASSSHGTGRDEQFF
TRBJ2-5 NA TRBV4-2 NA TGTGCCAGCAGCCAGGTCGCACAGGGAATCGGGACCCAGTACTTC CASSQVAQGIGTQYF
TRBJ2-7 NA TRBV6-5 NA TGTGCCAGCAGTCCGGACAAGAGCTCCTACGAGCAGTACTTC CASSPDKSSYEQYF
TRBJ2-5 NA TRBV7-8 NA TGTGCCAGCAGCTCAGGCATGATCCAAGAGACCCAGTACTTC CASSSGMIQETQYF
TRBJ2-3 NA TRBV5-4 TRBD2 TGTGCCAGCAGCCCTCGACTAGCGGGGGGGTTTGGCACAGATACGCAGTATTTT CASSPRLAGGFGTDTQYF
TRBJ1-2 few TRBV19 TRBD1 TGTGCCAGTAGTAGGAGGGACAGGGGGCATGGCTACACCTTC CASSRRDRGHGYTF
TRBJ2-5 NA TRBV6-6 NA TGTGCCAGCAGTCGATCGCGACAAGGAGAGACCCAGTACTTC CASSRSRQGETQYF
TRBJ1-1 NA TRBV4-2 NA TGTGCCAGCAGCCAAGCGTCGTCACAGAACACTGAAGCTTTCTTT CASSQASSQNTEAFF
TRBJ1-2 NA TRBV7-9 TRBD1 TGTGCCAGCAGCCCCACCGGGGACAGGGGGCTGAGCGGCTACACCTTC CASSPTGDRGLSGYTF
TRBJ2-1 NA TRBV5-4 TRBD2 TGTGCCAGCAGCAATGGACTAGCGGGGGGGAATGAGCAGTTCTTC CASSNGLAGGNEQFF
TRBJ1-2 NA TRBV3-1/TRBV3-2 TRBD1 TGTGCCAGCAGCCAAAATGCTCCGGGACAGGGCCGAAATGGCTACACCTTC CASSQNAPGQGRNGYTF
TRBJ1-1 NA TRBV5-1 NA TGCGCCAGCAGTCAGGGACACCGATCGAACACTGAAGCTTTCTTT CASSQGHRSNTEAFF
TRBJ1-6 NA TRBV25-1 TRBD1 TGTGCCAGCAGTGAATTCGGGGGGGGGACAGTTTCTTCACCCCTCCACTTT CASSEFGGGTVSSPLHF
TRBJ1-1 NA TRBV5-5 TRBD1 TGTGCCAGCAGCGGCCAGGCAGGGGGCCTGGGCACTGAAGCTTTCTTT CASSGQAGGLGTEAFF
TRBJ1-2 NA TRBV2 NA TGTGCCAGCAGTGTACAGGGCAGCTATGGCTACACCTTC CASSVQGSYGYTF
TRBJ1-2 NA TRBV5-4 TRBD1 TGTGCCAGCAGGGAGGGGGCGCAAAGCTATGGCTACACCTTC CASREGAQSYGYTF
TRBJ2-2 NA TRBV2 NA TGTGCCAGCAGTGAACAGGGCCGGAACACCGGGGAGCTGTTTTTT CASSEQGRNTGELFF
TRBJ1-6 NA TRBV10-3 NA TGTGCCATCAGCGAACGAGGGAATTCACCCCTCCACTTT CAISERGNSPLHF
TRBJ1-3 NA TRBV7-9 TRBD1 TGTGCCAGCAGCTCCCGGACAGGCTCTGGAAACACCATATATTTT CASSSRTGSGNTIYF
TRBJ1-4 once TRBV28 TRBD1 TGTGCCAGCAGCCCCGGGACAGTGAAGGAAAAACTGTTTTTT CASSPGTVKEKLFF
TRBJ2-5 NA TRBV28 TRBD1 TGTGCCAGCAGCAAAGGACAGGGGACGGAGACCCAGTACTTC CASSKGQGTETQYF
TRBJ2-4 NA TRBV3-1/TRBV3-2 NA TGTGCCAGCAGCCCCGGGACTCTAGCCAAAAACATTCAGTACTTC CASSPGTLAKNIQYF
TRBJ1-6 NA TRBV19 NA TGTGCCAGTAGTATAGGGCAGGCTCGAATTGGGCCCCTCCACTTT CASSIGQARIGPLHF
TRBJ1-6 NA TRBV4-3 TRBD1 TGCGCCAGCAGCCAAGCTCGGGACAGGGGGGCTTCACCCCTCCACTTT CASSQARDRGASPLHF
TRBJ1-6 NA TRBV6-5 TRBD1 TGTGCCAGCAGTTACTCGGGGACAGGGACCCATTCACCCCTCCACTTT CASSYSGTGTHSPLHF
TRBJ1-5 once TRBV5-1 TRBD1 TGCGCCAGCAGCTCGAAGGACAGGCCCAATCAGCCCCAGCATTTT CASSSKDRPNQPQHF
TRBJ2-7 NA TRBV5-1 NA TGCGCCAGCAGCTCGACCGGGGCCTACGAGCAGTACTTC CASSSTGAYEQYF
TRBJ2-3 NA TRBV19 NA TGTGCCAGTAGTATAGTCAGGGGGGCGGAAGATACGCAGTATTTT CASSIVRGAEDTQYF
TRBJ2-4 once TRBV6-2/TRBV6-3 TRBD2 TGTGCCAGCAGTCACTCGCTGACTAGCGGGGGTGTTAGCAAAAACATTCAGTACTTC CASSHSLTSGGVSKNIQYF
TRBJ1-3 NA TRBV7-2 TRBD1 TGTGCCAGCAGCTGGACAGGGACAAGCTCTGGAAACACCATATATTTT CASSWTGTSSGNTIYF
TRBJ1-6 once TRBV6-4 TRBD1 TGTGCCAGCAGCCCAGGACAGGGAAATTCACCCCTCCACTTT CASSPGQGNSPLHF
TRBJ2-2 NA TRBV7-5 NA TGTGCCAGAAGCCCCGTATGGCGGCCTTCGACCGGGGAGCTGTTTTTT CARSPVWRPSTGELFF
TRBJ2-7 NA TRBV19 NA TGTGCCAGTAGTATGGCGGGGGCCGTCAAGTACTTC CASSMAGAVKYF
TRBJ2-5 NA TRBV27 NA TGTGCCAGCAGCGCAACGAGACCAGGGTGGGAGACCCAGTACTTC CASSATRPGWETQYF
TRBJ1-6 NA TRBV27 NA TGTGCCAGCAGTTCCGGACTCAACATTTCACCCCTCCACTTT CASSSGLNISPLHF
TRBJ1-1 NA TRBV11-3 NA TGTGCCAGCAGCGCCCGACAGAACACTGAAGCTTTCTTT CASSARQNTEAFF
TRBJ1-6 NA TRBV28 NA TGTGCCAGCAGTCCAGGGAATGAATATTCACCCCTCCACTTT CASSPGNEYSPLHF
TRBJ1-5 NA TRBV10-3 TRBD1 TGTGCCATCAGCGGAGGGGACAGGGTGAATCAGCCCCAGCATTTT CAISGGDRVNQPQHF
TRBJ2-7 NA TRBV19 TRBD1 TGTGCCAGTAGTATTAGGGACAGACCGACCTACGAGCAGTACTTC CASSIRDRPTYEQYF
TRBJ2-7 NA TRBV5-6 NA TGTGCCAGCAGCTTGGGTGAGGTCTACGAGCAGTACTTC CASSLGEVYEQYF
TRBJ2-2 NA TRBV4-3 NA TGCGCCAGCAGCCTCACGCACCAAAGAGGGAGCGCCGGGGAGCTGTTTTTT CASSLTHQRGSAGELFF
TRBJ2-7 NA TRBV7-9 TRBD2 TGTGCCAGCAGCCCAATAACGACTAGCGGGGAGTACTTC CASSPITTSGEYF
TRBJ2-7 NA TRBV18 NA TGTGCCAGCTCACCAAGGGGGGGACCGGGGGAGCAGTACTTC CASSPRGGPGEQYF
TRBJ1-2 NA TRBV2 NA TGTGCCAGCAGTGCGGACACGGGCTATGGCTACACCTTC CASSADTGYGYTF
TRBJ1-2 NA TRBV2 NA TGTGCCAGCAGTAGCCGAACAGGAATTTCGTCGGGCTACACCTTC CASSSRTGISSGYTF
TRBJ2-5 NA TRBV5-4 NA TGTGCCAGCAGCACCGGGGGGTGGGGGACACAAGAGACCCAGTACTTC CASSTGGWGTQETQYF
TRBJ1-1 once TRBV7-2 NA TGTGCCAGCAGCTTGGGGGGGCAGGCTGTATTTGAAGCTTTCTTT CASSLGGQAVFEAFF
TRBJ2-5 NA TRBV4-1 TRBD1 TGCGCCAGCAGCCCCCGGGACAGGGGCTACGAGACCCAGTACTTC CASSPRDRGYETQYF
TRBJ2-7 once TRBV5-1 NA TGCGCCAGCAGCTTGGCCCGGGACTTGACCTACGAGCAGTACTTC CASSLARDLTYEQYF
TRBJ1-5 NA TRBV15 NA TGTGCCACCAGCAGAGATTTGGCCAGGAGCAATCAGCCCCAGCATTTT CATSRDLARSNQPQHF
TRBJ1-2 NA TRBV5-4 TRBD1 TGTGCCAGCAGGGGTGGACAGGGAGGAAACTACACCTTC CASRGGQGGNYTF
TRBJ1-2 NA TRBV29-1 NA TGCAGCGTTGATGACATGAACTATGGCTACACCTTC CSVDDMNYGYTF
TRBJ1-5 NA TRBV7-9 TRBD1 TGTGCCAGCAGCTTAGCACCGGACAGGGGGGATCAGCCCCAGCATTTT CASSLAPDRGDQPQHF
TRBJ1-2 NA TRBV7-9 NA TGTGCCAGCAGCTCGTCCGGGTTCTATGGCTACACCTTC CASSSSGFYGYTF
TRBJ1-2 NA TRBV5-4 NA TGTGCCAGCAGCTTGATTATAGGAGGAGGCAGATCCCAATCAAACTATGGCTACACCTTC CASSLIIGGGRSQSNYGYTF
TRBJ1-2 NA TRBV9 TRBD1 TGTGCCAGCAGCGTAACCAGGGGGCGCATATCCTATGGCTACACCTTC CASSVTRGRISYGYTF
TRBJ1-4 NA TRBV5-1 NA TGCGCCAGCAGCTTGGCCTGGAGGGACCTAAGCGAAAAACTGTTTTTT CASSLAWRDLSEKLFF